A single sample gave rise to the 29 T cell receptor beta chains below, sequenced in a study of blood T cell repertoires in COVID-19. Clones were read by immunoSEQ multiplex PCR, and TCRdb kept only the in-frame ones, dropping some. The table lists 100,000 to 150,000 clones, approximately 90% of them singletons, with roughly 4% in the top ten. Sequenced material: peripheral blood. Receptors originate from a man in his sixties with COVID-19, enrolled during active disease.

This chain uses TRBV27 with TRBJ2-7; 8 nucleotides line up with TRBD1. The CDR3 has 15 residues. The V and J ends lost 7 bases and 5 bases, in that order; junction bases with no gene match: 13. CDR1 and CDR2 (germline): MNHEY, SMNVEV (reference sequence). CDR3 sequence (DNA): TGTGCCAGCAATTGGGCGGACAGGGCTAGCCACGAGCAGTACTTC. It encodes CASNWADRASHEQYF.

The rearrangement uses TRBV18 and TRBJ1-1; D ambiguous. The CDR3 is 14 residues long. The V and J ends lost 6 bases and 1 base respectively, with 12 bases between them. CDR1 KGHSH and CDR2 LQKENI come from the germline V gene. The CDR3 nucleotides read TGTGCCAGCTCCCGTTCGGGTCAGAACACTGAAGCTTTCTTT. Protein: CASSRSGQNTEAFF.

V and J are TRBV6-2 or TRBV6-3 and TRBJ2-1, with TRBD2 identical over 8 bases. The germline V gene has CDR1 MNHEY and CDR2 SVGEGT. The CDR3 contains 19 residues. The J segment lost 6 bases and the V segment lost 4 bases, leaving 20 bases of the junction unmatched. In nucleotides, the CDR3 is TGTGCCAGCAGTTCCAGGGATAGCGGGGCCGGCCTTAGGGGCAATGAGCAGTTCTTC. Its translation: CASSSRDSGAGLRGNEQFF.

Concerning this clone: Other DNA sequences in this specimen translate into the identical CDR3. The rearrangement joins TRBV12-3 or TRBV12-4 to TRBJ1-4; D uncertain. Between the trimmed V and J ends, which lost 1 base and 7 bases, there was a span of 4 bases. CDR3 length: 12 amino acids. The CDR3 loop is CASSLGGEKLFF. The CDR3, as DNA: TGTGCCAGCAGTTTAGGAGGTGAAAAACTGTTTTTT.

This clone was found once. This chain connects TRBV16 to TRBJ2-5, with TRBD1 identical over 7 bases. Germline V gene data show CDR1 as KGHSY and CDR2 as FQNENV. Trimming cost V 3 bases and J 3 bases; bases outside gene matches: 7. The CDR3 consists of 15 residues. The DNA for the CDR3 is TGTGCCAGCAGCCAGGCCGGGCAGGGGGAAGAGACCCAGTACTTC. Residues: CASSQAGQGEETQYF.

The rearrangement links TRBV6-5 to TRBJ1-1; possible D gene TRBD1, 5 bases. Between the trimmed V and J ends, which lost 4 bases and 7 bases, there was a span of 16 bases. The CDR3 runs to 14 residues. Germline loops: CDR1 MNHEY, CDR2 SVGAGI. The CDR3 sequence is CASSFRPGSFEAFF. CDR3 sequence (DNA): TGTGCCAGCAGTTTTCGACCAGGGTCCTTTGAAGCTTTCTTT.

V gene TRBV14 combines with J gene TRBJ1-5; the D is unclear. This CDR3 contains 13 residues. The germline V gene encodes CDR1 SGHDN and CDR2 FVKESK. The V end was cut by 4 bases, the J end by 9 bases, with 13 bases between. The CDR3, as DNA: TGTGCCAGCAGCCTCGGGCGGGGAACGCCCCAGCATTTT. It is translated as CASSLGRGTPQHF. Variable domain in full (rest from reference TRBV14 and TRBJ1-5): EAGVTQFPSHSVIEKGQTVTLRCDPISGHDNLYWYRRVMGKEIKFLLHFVKESKQDESGMPNNRFLAERTGGTYSTLKVQPAELEDSGVYFCASSLGRGTPQHFGDGTRLSIL.

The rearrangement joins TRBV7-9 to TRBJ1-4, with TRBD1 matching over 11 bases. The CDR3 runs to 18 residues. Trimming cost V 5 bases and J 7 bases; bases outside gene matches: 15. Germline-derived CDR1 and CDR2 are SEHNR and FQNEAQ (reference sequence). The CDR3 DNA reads TGTGCCAGCAGCGTACACGACCCTGGACAGGGGGCGGGTGAAAAACTGTTTTTT. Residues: CASSVHDPGQGAGEKLFF.

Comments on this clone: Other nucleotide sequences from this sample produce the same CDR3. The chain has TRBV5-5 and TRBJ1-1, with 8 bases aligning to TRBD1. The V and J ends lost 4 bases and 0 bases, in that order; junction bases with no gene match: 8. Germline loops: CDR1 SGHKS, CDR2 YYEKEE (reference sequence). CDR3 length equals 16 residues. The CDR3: CASSLRTGRLNTEAFF. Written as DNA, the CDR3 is TGTGCCAGCAGCCTTCGGACAGGGAGACTGAACACTGAAGCTTTCTTT.

CDR3 loop: CAWSVVDRDNSPLHF. The CDR3 DNA reads as TGTGCCTGGAGTGTTGTGGACAGGGATAATTCACCCCTCCACTTT. The rearrangement links TRBV30 to TRBJ1-6; 8 positions agree with TRBD1. The CDR3 runs 15 residues. V trimming: 0 bases; J trimming: 5 bases; junction bases outside the gene matches: 3. The V gene's germline CDR1 is GTSNPN and CDR2 SVGIG (reference sequence).

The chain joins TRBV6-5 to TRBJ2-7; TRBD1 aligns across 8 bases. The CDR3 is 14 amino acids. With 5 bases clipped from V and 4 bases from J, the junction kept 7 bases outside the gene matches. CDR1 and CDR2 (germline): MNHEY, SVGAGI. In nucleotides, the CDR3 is TGTGCCAGCAGTCCGGACAGGGTAACGTACGAGCAGTACTTC. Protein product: CASSPDRVTYEQYF.

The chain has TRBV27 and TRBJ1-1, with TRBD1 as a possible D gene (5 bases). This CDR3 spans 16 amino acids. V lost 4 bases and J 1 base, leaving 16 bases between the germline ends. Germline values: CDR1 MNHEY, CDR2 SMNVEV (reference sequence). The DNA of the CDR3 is TGTGCCAGCAGTTCGTATCAGGGTTTCGGGAACACTGAAGCTTTCTTT. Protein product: CASSSYQGFGNTEAFF.

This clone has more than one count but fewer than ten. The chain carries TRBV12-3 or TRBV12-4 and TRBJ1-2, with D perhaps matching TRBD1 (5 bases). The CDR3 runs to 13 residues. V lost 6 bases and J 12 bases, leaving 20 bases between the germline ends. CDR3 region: CASSNRDVRGNTF. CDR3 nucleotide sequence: TGTGCCAGCAGCAACCGGGACGTCCGGGGGAACACCTTC.

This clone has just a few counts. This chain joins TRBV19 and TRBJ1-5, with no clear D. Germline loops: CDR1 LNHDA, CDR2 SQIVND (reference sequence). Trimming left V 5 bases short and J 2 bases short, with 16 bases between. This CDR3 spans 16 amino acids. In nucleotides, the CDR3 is TGTGCCAGTAGTGGGAGTAGGCAGGTTGGCAATCAGCCCCAGCATTTT. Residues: CASSGSRQVGNQPQHF.

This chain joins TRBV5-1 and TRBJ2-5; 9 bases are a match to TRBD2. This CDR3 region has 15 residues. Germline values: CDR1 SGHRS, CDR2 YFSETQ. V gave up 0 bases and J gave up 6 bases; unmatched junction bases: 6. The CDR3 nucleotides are TGCGCCAGCAGCTTGGTTCCAGCGGGGGGTAAGACCCAGTACTTC. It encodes CASSLVPAGGKTQYF.

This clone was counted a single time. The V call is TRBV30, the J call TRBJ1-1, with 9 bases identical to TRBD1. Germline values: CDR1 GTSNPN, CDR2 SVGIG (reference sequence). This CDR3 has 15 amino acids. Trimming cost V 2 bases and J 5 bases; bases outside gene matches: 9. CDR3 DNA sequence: TGTGCCTGGAGTCTAAAGACAGGGGGGAGGACTGAAGCTTTCTTT. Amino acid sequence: CAWSLKTGGRTEAFF.

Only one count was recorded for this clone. CDR3 in amino acids: CASSPRQGIHEQYF. The CDR3 DNA sequence: TGTGCCAGCTCACCCCGACAGGGGATCCACGAGCAGTACTTC. The chain carries TRBV18 and TRBJ2-7; 8 nucleotides align to TRBD1. The germline gives CDR1 KGHSH, CDR2 LQKENI. Trimming cost V 3 bases and J 5 bases; bases outside gene matches: 6. CDR3 length: 14 amino acids. Drawing the rest from reference TRBV18 and TRBJ2-7, the complete variable domain is NAGVMQNPRHLVRRRGQEARLRCSPMKGHSHVYWYRQLPEEGLKFMVYLQKENIIDESGMPKERFSAEFPKEGPSILRIQQVVRGDSAAYFCASSPRQGIHEQYFGPGTRLTVT.

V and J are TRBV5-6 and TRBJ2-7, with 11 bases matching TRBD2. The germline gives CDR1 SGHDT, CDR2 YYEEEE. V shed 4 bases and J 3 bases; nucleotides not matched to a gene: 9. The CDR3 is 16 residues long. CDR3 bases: TGTGCCAGCAGCCCCCAGCTGGGACTAGCGGTCTACGAGCAGTACTTC. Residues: CASSPQLGLAVYEQYF.

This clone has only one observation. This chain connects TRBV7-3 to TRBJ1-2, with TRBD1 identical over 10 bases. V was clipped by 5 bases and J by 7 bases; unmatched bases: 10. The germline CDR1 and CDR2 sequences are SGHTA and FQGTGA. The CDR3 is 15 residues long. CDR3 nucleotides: TGTGCCAGCAGCCCCCAGGGACAGGGGTGGGGTGGCTACACCTTC. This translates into CASSPQGQGWGGYTF. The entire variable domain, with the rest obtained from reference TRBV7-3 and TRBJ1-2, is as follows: GAGVSQTPSNKVTEKGKYVELRCDPISGHTALYWYRQSLGQGPEFLIYFQGTGAADDSGLPNDRFFAVRPEGSVSTLKIQRTERGDSAVYLCASSPQGQGWGGYTFGSGTRLTVV.

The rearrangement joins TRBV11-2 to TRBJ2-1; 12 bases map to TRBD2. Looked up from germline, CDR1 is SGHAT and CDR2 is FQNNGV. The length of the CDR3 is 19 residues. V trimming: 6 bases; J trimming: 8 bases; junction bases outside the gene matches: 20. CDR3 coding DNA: TGTGCCAGCAGGTTAAACGCCCCGACTAGCGGGGGAACCAGGTATGAGCAGTTCTTC. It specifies CASRLNAPTSGGTRYEQFF.

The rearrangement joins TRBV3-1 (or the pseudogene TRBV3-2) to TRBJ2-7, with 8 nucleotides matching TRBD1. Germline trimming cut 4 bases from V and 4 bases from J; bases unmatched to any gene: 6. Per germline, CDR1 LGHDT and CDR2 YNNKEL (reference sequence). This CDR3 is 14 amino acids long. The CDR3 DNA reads TGTGCCAGCAGCCCCCGGGGGACAGGTTACGAGCAGTACTTC. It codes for CASSPRGTGYEQYF.

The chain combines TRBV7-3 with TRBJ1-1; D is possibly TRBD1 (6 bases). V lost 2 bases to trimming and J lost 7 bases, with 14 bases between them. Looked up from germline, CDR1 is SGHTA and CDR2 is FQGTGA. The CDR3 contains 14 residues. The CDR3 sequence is CASSLGRGSSEAFF. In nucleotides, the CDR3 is TGTGCCAGCAGCTTAGGCAGGGGAAGTAGTGAAGCTTTCTTT.

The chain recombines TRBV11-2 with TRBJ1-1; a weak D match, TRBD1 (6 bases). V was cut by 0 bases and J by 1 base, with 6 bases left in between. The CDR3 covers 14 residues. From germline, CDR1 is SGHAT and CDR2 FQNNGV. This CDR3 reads CASSLEGGNTEAFF. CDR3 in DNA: TGTGCCAGCAGCTTAGAAGGGGGGAACACTGAAGCTTTCTTT. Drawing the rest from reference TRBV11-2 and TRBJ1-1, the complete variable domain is EAGVAQSPRYKIIEKRQSVAFWCNPISGHATLYWYQQILGQGPKLLIQFQNNGVVDDSQLPKDRFSAERLKGVDSTLKIQPAKLEDSAVYLCASSLEGGNTEAFFGQGTRLTVV.

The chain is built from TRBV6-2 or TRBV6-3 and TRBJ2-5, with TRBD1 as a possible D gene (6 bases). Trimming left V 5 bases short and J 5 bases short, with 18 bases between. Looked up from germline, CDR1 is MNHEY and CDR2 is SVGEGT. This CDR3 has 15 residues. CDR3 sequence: CASSTGTLVTETQYF. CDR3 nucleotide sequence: TGTGCCAGCAGTACGGGGACACTAGTTACGGAGACCCAGTACTTC.

CDR3 nucleotide sequence: TGTGCCAGCAGCTTATCTGTCGGGACTGAAGCTTTCTTT. Translated: CASSLSVGTEAFF. V usage is TRBV7-8 and J usage is TRBJ1-1, with D uncertain. Germline V gene sequence: CDR1 SGHVS, CDR2 FQNEAQ. V was cut by 2 bases and J by 5 bases, with 9 bases left in between. This CDR3 is built from 13 residues.

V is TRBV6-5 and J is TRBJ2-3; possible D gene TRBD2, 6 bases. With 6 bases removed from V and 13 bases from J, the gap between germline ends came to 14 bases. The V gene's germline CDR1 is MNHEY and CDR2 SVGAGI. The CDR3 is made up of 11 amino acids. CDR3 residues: CASRLAGWEYF. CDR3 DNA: TGTGCCAGCAGACTGGCGGGGTGGGAGTATTTT.

The CDR3, as DNA: TGTGCCAGCAGCTCCCGGCAGGGGGTCGACTCTGGGGCCAACGTCCTGACTTTC. Amino acids: CASSSRQGVDSGANVLTF. This chain joins TRBV9 and TRBJ2-6; 7 positions agree with TRBD1. The germline CDR1 and CDR2 sequences are SGDLS and YYNGEE. The trim removed 4 bases at V and 0 bases at J, leaving 10 bases unmatched. The CDR3 runs 18 residues.

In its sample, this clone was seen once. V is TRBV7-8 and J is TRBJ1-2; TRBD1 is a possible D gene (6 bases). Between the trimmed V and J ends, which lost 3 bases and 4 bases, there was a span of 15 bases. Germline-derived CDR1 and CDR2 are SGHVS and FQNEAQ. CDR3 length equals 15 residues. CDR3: CASSLATGQGYGYTF. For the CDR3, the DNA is TGTGCCAGCAGCTTGGCTACAGGGCAGGGCTATGGCTACACCTTC.

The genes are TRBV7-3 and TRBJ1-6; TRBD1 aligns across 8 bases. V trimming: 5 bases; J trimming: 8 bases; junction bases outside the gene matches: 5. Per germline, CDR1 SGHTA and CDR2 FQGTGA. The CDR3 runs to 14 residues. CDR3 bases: TGTGCCAGCAGCGAAGGACAGGGAGATTCACCCCTCCACTTT. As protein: CASSEGQGDSPLHF.